This TCR beta chain was profiled in a study of T cell responses to AZD1222 COVID-19 vaccine. The wider study: Second-dose timings of about 4 or about 12 weeks were pooled. Study results and limitations: Donors were largely white British and mainly female; clonal diversity was possibly underestimated.

Points on this clone: What it recognizes is unknown.

The CDR3 spans 14 residues. Germline V CDR1 and CDR2: LGHDT, YNNKEL (reference sequence). V was pared by 0 bases and J by 8 bases, with 13 bases between. This table comes from immunoSEQ multiplex PCR, and its TCRdb copy is limited to in-frame clones, with some not included. The table includes some 130,000 clones, more than 80% detected once. The chain recombines TRBV3-1 (or the pseudogene TRBV3-2) with TRBJ1-2, with a tentative D call TRBD1 (5 bases). Source: peripheral blood, taken on day 0 of AZD1222 vaccination. The receptor comes from an adult in good health. The DNA of the CDR3 is TGTGCCAGCAGCCAAGAAGGGGTATCGGGCGGCTACACCTTC. Its protein is CASSQEGVSGGYTF.